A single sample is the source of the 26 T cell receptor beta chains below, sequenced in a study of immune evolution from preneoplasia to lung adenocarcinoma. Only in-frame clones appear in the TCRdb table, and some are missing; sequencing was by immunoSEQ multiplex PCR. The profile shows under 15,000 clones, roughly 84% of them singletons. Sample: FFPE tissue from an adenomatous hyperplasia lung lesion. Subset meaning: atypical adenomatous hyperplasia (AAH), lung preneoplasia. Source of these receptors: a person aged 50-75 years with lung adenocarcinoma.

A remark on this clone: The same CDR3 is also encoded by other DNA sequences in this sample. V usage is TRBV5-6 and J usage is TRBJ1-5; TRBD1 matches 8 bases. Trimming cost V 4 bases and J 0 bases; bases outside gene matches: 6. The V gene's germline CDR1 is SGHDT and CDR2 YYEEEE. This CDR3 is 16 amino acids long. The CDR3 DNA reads TGTGCCAGCAGCCTTGGGACAGGCGGTAGCAATCAGCCCCAGCATTTT. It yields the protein CASSLGTGGSNQPQHF.

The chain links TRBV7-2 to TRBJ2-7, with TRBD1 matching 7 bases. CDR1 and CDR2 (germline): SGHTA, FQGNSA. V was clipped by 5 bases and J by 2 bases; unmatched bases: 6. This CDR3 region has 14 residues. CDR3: CASSRTGVTYEQYF. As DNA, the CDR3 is TGTGCCAGCAGCCGTACAGGGGTCACCTACGAGCAGTACTTC.

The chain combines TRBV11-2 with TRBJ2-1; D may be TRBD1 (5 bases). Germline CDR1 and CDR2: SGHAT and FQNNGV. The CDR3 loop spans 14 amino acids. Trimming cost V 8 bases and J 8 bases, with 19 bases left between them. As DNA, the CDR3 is TGTGCCAGCGGATTGGGGCGGCCTATAGATGAGCAGTTCTTC. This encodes CASGLGRPIDEQFF. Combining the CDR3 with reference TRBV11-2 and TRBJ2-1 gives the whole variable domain EAGVAQSPRYKIIEKRQSVAFWCNPISGHATLYWYQQILGQGPKLLIQFQNNGVVDDSQLPKDRFSAERLKGVDSTLKIQPAKLEDSAVYLCASGLGRPIDEQFFGPGTRLTVL.

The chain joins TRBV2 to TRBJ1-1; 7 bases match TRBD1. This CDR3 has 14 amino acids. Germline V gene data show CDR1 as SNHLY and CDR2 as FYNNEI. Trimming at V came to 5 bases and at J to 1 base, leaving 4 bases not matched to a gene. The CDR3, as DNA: TGTGCCAGCAGTTTGAGGGACAGGAACACTGAAGCTTTCTTT. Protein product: CASSLRDRNTEAFF.

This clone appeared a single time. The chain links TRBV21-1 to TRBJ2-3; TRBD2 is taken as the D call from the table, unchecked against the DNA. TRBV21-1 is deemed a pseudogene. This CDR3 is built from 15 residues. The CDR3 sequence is CASITKVRRGDTQYF. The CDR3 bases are TGTGCCAGCATCACAAAGGTACGGAGGGGAGATACGCAGTATTTT.

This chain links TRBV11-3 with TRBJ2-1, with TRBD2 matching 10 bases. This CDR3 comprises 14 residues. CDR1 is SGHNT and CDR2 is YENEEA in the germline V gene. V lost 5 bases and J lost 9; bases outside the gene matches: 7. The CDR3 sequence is CASSLHRTSGEQFF. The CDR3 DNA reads TGTGCCAGCAGCCTCCACCGGACTAGCGGTGAGCAGTTCTTC.

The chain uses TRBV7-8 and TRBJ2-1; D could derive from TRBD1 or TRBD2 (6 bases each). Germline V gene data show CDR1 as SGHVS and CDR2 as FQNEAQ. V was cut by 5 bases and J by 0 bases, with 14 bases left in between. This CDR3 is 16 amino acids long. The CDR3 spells CASSRSRGGSYNEQFF. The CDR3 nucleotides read TGTGCCAGCAGCCGAAGCAGGGGAGGCTCCTACAATGAGCAGTTCTTC.

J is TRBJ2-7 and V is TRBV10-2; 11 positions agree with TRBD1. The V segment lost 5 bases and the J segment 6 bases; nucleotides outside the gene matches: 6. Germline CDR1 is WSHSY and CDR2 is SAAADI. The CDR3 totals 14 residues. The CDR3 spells CASSSTGQGVEQYF. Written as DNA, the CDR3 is TGCGCCAGCAGTTCGACGGGACAGGGGGTCGAGCAGTACTTC.

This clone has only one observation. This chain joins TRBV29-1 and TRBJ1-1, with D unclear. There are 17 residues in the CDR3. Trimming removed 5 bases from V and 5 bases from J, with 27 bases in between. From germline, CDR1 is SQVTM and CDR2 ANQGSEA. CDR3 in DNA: TGCAGCGTTAAGGTTTTGGAACACCATTCCTGGGGAACTGAAGCTTTCTTT. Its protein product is CSVKVLEHHSWGTEAFF.

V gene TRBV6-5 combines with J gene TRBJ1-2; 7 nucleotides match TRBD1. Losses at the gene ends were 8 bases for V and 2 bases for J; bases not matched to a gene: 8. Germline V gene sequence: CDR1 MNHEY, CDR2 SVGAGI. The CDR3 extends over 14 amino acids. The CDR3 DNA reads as TGTGCCAGCGGCAGGACAGGATCAAACTATGGCTACACCTTC. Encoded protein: CASGRTGSNYGYTF.

CDR3 sequence (DNA): TGCAGCGTTGAAGCTTCCTTGAGCACCGGGGAGCTGTTTTTT. It yields the protein CSVEASLSTGELFF. The V and J genes are TRBV29-1 and TRBJ2-2; D gene unclear. Germline V CDR1 and CDR2: SQVTM, ANQGSEA. Trimming removed 1 base at V and 4 bases at J, with 10 bases between. The CDR3 sequence is 14 residues long.

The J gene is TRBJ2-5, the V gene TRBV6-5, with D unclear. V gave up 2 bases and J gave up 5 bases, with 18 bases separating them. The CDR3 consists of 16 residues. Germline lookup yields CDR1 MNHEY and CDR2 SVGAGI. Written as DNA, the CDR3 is TGTGCCAGCAGTTACAGGTTCGGAACCCATTCGGAGACCCAGTACTTC. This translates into CASSYRFGTHSETQYF.

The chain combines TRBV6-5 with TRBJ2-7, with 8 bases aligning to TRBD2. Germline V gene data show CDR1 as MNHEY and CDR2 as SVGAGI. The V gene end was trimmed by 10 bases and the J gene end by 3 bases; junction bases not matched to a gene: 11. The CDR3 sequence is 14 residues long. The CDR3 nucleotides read TGTGCCATGGGATTAGCGGGAAACTACTACGAGCAGTACTTC. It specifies CAMGLAGNYYEQYF.

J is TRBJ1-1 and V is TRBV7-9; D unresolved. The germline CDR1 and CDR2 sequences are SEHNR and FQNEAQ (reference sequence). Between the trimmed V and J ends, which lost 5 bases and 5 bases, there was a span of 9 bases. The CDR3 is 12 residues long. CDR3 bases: TGTGCCAGCAGCCCCCCCCGTACTGAAGCTTTCTTT. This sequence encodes CASSPPRTEAFF. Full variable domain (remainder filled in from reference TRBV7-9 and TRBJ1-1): DTGVSQNPRHKITKRGQNVTFRCDPISEHNRLYWYRQTLGQGPEFLTYFQNEAQLEKSRLLSDRFSAERPKGSFSTLEIQRTEQGDSAMYLCASSPPRTEAFFGQGTRLTVV.

CDR3 residues: CASRPSGGLYEQYF. The CDR3 nucleotides read TGTGCCAGCAGACCCTCGGGAGGGCTATACGAGCAGTACTTC. J is TRBJ2-7 and V is TRBV27, with 8 bases fitting TRBD2. Trimming removed 6 bases from V and 4 bases from J; junction bases left unmatched: 8. The CDR3 is made up of 14 amino acids. Germline V gene data show CDR1 as MNHEY and CDR2 as SMNVEV (reference sequence).

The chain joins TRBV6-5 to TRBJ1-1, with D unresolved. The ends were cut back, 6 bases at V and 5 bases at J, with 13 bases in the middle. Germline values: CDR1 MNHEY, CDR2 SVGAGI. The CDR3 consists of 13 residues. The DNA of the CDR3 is TGTGCCAGCAGCCCCCCAGGAGGGACTGAAGCTTTCTTT. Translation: CASSPPGGTEAFF.

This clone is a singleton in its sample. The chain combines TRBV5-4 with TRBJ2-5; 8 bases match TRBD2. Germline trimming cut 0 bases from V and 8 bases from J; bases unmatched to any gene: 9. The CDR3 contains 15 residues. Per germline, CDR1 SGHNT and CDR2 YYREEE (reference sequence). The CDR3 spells CASSLEGAGVGTQYF. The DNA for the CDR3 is TGTGCCAGCAGCTTGGAAGGAGCGGGAGTTGGTACCCAGTACTTC.

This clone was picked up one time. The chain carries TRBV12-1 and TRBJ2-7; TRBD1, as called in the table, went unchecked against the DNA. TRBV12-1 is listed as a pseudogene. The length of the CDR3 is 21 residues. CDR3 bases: TGTGCCAGCAGCCGGAGACGGGGCGTACAGGGCCTCCGCCGTTGGGCCTACGAGCAGTACTTC. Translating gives CASSRRRGVQGLRRWAYEQYF.

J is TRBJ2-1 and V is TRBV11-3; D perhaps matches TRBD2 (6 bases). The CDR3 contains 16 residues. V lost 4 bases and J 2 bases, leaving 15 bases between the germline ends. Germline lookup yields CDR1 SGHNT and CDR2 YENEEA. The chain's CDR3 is CASSWTGTPTYNEQFF. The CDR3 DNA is TGTGCCAGCAGCTGGACCGGGACTCCAACCTACAATGAGCAGTTCTTC.

In DNA form, the CDR3 reads TGTGCCAGCAGCCCCTTGCGAGATTACAATGAGCAGTTCTTC. Translated, it gives CASSPLRDYNEQFF. The V and J genes are TRBV11-2 and TRBJ2-1; D not resolved. The CDR3 spans 14 residues. Per germline, CDR1 SGHAT and CDR2 FQNNGV. Trimming cost V 5 bases and J 4 bases, with 12 bases left between them.

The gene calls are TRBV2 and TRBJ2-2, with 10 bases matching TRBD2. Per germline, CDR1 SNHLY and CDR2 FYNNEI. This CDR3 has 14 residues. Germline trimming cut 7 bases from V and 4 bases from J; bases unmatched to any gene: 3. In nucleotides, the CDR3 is TGTGCCAGCACAGCGGGAGGGGCCACCGGGGAGCTGTTTTTT. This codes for CASTAGGATGELFF.

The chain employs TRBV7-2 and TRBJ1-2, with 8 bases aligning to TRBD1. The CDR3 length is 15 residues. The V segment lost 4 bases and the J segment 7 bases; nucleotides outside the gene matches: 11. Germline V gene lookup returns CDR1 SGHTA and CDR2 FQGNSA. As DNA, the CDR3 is TGTGCCAGCAGCTCCCGGGACAGGCGGTCGGGTGGCTACACCTTC. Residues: CASSSRDRRSGGYTF. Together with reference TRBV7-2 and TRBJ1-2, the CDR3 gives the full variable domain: GAGVSQSPSNKVTEKGKDVELRCDPISGHTALYWYRQSLGQGLEFLIYFQGNSAPDKSGLPSDRFSAERTGGSVSTLTIQRTQQEDSAVYLCASSSRDRRSGGYTFGSGTRLTVV.

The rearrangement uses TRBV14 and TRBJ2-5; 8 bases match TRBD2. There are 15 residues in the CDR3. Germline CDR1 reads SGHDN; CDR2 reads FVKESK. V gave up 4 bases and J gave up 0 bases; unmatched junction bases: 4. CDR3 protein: CASSRLLADQETQYF. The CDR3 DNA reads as TGTGCCAGCAGCCGCTTACTAGCGGACCAAGAGACCCAGTACTTC. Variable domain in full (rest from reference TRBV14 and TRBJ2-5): EAGVTQFPSHSVIEKGQTVTLRCDPISGHDNLYWYRRVMGKEIKFLLHFVKESKQDESGMPNNRFLAERTGGTYSTLKVQPAELEDSGVYFCASSRLLADQETQYFGPGTRLLVL.

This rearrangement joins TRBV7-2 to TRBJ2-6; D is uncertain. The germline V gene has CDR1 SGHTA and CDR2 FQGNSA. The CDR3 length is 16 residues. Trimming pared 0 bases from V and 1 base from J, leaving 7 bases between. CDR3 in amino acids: CASSLAPFSGANVLTF. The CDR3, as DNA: TGTGCCAGCAGCTTAGCTCCCTTTTCTGGGGCCAACGTCCTGACTTTC.

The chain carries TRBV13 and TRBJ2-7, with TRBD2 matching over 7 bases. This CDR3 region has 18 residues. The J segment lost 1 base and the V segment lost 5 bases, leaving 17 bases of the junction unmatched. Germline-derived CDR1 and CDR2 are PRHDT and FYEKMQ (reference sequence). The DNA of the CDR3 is TGTGCCAGCAGCCCCCGATTTAGCGGGCTTAAGTGGTCCTACGAGCAGTACTTC. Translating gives CASSPRFSGLKWSYEQYF.

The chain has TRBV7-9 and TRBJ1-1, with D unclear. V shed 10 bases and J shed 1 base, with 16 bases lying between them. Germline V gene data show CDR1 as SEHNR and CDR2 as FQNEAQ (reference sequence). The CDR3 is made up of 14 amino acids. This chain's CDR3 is CAIAEAGKNTEAFF. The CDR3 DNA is TGTGCCATAGCCGAGGCAGGAAAGAACACTGAAGCTTTCTTT.